This T cell receptor beta chain was sequenced during a study of early T cells in non-severe SARS-CoV-2 infection. About the study: Whole-blood bulk RNA, unsorted, was sequenced, and chains were unpaired.

The V gene end was trimmed by 5 bases and the J gene end by 8 bases; junction bases not matched to a gene: 4. CDR3 size: 13 residues. Germline CDR1 SEHNR, CDR2 FQNEAQ (reference sequence). Individual cDNA molecules received unique molecular identifiers. TCRdb reanalysed the 5' RACE reads using MiXCR and keeps one entry per CDR3 protein. This table holds 75,000 to 100,000 distinct CDR3 sequences, more than 13% found once. The sequencing sample was made of whole blood. The J gene is TRBJ1-2, the V gene TRBV7-9, with TRBD1 matching 11 bases. The TCR originated in an adult who was a healthcare worker with PCR-confirmed SARS-CoV-2 infection or an uninfected control (not recorded which). The CDR3 sequence: CASSPDRGRGYTF. Written as DNA, the CDR3 is TGTGCCAGCAGCCCGGACAGGGGGCGAGGCTACACCTTC.